In its sample, the clone carrying this T cell receptor (beta chain) was seen a few times. The antigen is undetermined. The sample is drawn from a study of T cell repertoires in cytomegalovirus infection. Overall study: It was recently identified HLA-C-restricted and well-studied HLA-B-restricted CMV epitopes that the study used.

TCRdb called the reads again in MiXCR, with one record for every CDR3 protein. This table has some 940,000 distinct CDR3 sequences, 31% appearing once. Study results and limitations: Within the response measured ex vivo, HLA-C-restricted CMV-specific TCR beta clonotypes were dominant.

The sample was cultured CD8+ T cells from PBMCs, taken from culture after CMV antigen stimulation. This TCR was recovered from a human donor in good health (CMV status not recorded). Some clones in this sample may be carry-over from other donors' samples.

The CDR3 is CASSYSDRDQPQHF. CDR3 coding DNA: TGTGCCAGCAGTTACAGCGACAGGGATCAGCCCCAGCATTTT. V usage is TRBV6-2 or TRBV6-3 and J usage is TRBJ1-5, with 7 bases fitting TRBD1. Unmatched junction bases numbered 3, after V lost 2 bases and J lost 5 bases. In germline, CDR1 is MNHEY, CDR2 SVGEGT. This CDR3 comprises 14 residues.